A single sample is the source of the 8 T cell receptor beta chains below, sequenced in a study of technical replicates of blood from a few donors. The table came from immunoSEQ multiplex PCR; TCRdb's copy has only in-frame clones and leaves some out. The sample includes tens of thousands of clones, 90% to 95% seen only once; the top ten take under 0.5%. The specimen was T cells isolated from PBMCs. These TCRs come from a human donor in good health.

The rearrangement uses TRBV2 and TRBJ2-7; a possible D gene is TRBD1 (7 bases). Germline V lookup: CDR1 SNHLY, CDR2 FYNNEI. The CDR3 spans 15 residues. V lost 10 bases and J lost 6, with 25 bases in between. The CDR3 DNA follows: TGTGCCACTCAGGGGGGCCTTTCAGGGTTTGGCGAGCAGTACTTC. Amino acids: CATQGGLSGFGEQYF.

The chain carries TRBV4-2 and TRBJ1-4, with 11 bases lining up with TRBD1. Per the germline V gene, CDR1 is LGHNA and CDR2 is YNFKEQ. The CDR3 is made up of 15 amino acids. With 4 bases clipped from V and 7 bases from J, the junction kept 5 bases outside the gene matches. The CDR3 is CASSPWDRGSEKLFF. The CDR3 nucleotides read TGTGCCAGCAGCCCCTGGGACAGGGGGAGTGAAAAACTGTTTTTT.

This rearrangement joins TRBV6-5 to TRBJ2-7; 9 nucleotides agree with TRBD1. The trim removed 6 bases at V and 3 bases at J, leaving 3 bases unmatched. The CDR3 runs to 13 residues. Germline assignment: CDR1 MNHEY and CDR2 SVGAGI. CDR3 sequence (DNA): TGTGCCAGCAGGAGGGACAGGGTCTACGAGCAGTACTTC. Its protein product is CASRRDRVYEQYF.

The chain couples TRBV7-6 to TRBJ2-3; D is possibly TRBD2 (6 bases). V lost 4 bases and J lost 0, with 11 bases in between. Germline CDR1 SGHVS, CDR2 FNYEAQ. This CDR3 has 15 residues. For the CDR3, the DNA is TGTGCCAGCAGCTCCCTAGCGAGTAGCACAGATACGCAGTATTTT. Translated: CASSSLASSTDTQYF.

This clone was seen a few times. The sample carries other DNA sequences with the same CDR3. The chain has TRBV19 and TRBJ1-1; 7 bases line up with TRBD1. Germline CDR1 and CDR2: LNHDA and SQIVND (reference sequence). The CDR3 covers 13 residues. Trimming cost V 6 bases and J 1 base; bases outside gene matches: 2. The CDR3 is CASSYRGNTEAFF. For the CDR3, the DNA is TGTGCCAGTAGCTACAGGGGGAACACTGAAGCTTTCTTT. Complete variable domain (other parts from reference TRBV19 and TRBJ1-1): DGGITQSPKYLFRKEGQNVTLSCEQNLNHDAMYWYRQDPGQGLRLIYYSQIVNDFQKGDIAEGYSVSREKKESFPLTVTSAQKNPTAFYLCASSYRGNTEAFFGQGTRLTVV.

The chain is built from TRBV27 and TRBJ2-7, with TRBD2 identical over 13 bases. There are 13 residues in the CDR3. Germline V lookup: CDR1 MNHEY, CDR2 SMNVEV (reference sequence). The J segment lost 13 bases and the V segment lost 3 bases, leaving 6 bases of the junction unmatched. CDR3 DNA sequence: TGTGCCAGCAGTTTCGGACTAGCGGGGGAGCTTTACTTC. Amino acid sequence: CASSFGLAGELYF.

This clone has just one count. This sequence joins TRBV27 and TRBJ2-7, with a weak D call TRBD1 (6 bases). The CDR3 runs to 14 residues. Germline V lookup: CDR1 MNHEY, CDR2 SMNVEV (reference sequence). Trimming took off 5 bases at V and 7 bases at J, with 18 bases between the two ends. The chain's CDR3 is CASSNRVSAWEQYF. CDR3 bases: TGTGCCAGCAGTAACAGGGTGTCCGCTTGGGAGCAGTACTTC.

The V call is TRBV6-1, the J call TRBJ1-3, with TRBD1 matching 9 bases. CDR1 MNHNS and CDR2 SASEGT come from the germline V gene. The CDR3 is 15 amino acids. The ends lost 3 bases at V and 4 bases at J; junction bases unmatched: 4. This CDR3 is CASSDGTGYGNTIYF. The CDR3 DNA follows: TGTGCCAGCAGTGACGGGACAGGGTACGGAAACACCATATATTTT.